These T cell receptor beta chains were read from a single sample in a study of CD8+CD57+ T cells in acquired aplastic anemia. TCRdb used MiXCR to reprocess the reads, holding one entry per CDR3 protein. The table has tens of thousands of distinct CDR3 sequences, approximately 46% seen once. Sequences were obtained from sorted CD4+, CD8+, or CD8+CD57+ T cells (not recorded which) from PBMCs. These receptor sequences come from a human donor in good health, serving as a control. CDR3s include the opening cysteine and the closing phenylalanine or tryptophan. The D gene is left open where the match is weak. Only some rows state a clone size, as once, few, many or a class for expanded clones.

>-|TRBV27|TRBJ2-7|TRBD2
CASRLVEAGVSYEQYF
TGTGCCAGCAGGCTGGTCGAAGCGGGAGTCTCCTACGAGCAGTACTTC
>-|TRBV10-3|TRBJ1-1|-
CAISEFNTEAFF
TGTGCCATCAGTGAGTTCAACACTGAAGCTTTCTTT
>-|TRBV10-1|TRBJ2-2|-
CASHSANTGELFF
TGCGCCAGCCACTCCGCGAACACCGGGGAGCTGTTTTTT
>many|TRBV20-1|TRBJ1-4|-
CSARSTRGTNEKLFF
TGCAGTGCTAGATCAACGAGGGGAACTAATGAAAAACTGTTTTTT
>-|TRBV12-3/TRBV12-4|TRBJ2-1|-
CASTIAATYNEQFF
TGTGCCAGCACCATAGCGGCTACCTACAATGAGCAGTTCTTC
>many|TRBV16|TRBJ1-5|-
CASSQSMTARQPQHF
TGTGCCAGCAGCCAATCGATGACTGCGCGTCAGCCCCAGCATTTT
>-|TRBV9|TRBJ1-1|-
CASSVGDTEAFF
TGTGCCAGCAGCGTAGGCGACACTGAAGCTTTCTTT
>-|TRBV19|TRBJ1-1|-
CASQQGNTEAFF
TGTGCCAGTCAACAGGGGAACACTGAAGCTTTCTTT
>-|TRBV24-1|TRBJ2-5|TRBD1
CATRGDSYQETQYF
TGTGCCACCAGAGGGGACAGCTACCAAGAGACCCAGTACTTC
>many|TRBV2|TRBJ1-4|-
CASSTRDPGGLFF
TGTGCCAGCAGTACTCGGGACCCTGGGGGGCTGTTTTTT
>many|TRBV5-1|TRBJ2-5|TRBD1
CASRAGGPETQYF
TGCGCCAGCAGGGCAGGGGGACCAGAGACCCAGTACTTC
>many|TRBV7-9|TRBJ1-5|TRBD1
CASSSGTGPYQPQHF
TGTGCCAGCAGCTCCGGGACAGGACCGTATCAGCCCCAGCATTTT
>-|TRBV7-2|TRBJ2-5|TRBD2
CASSLGLLAGGQETQYF
TGTGCCAGCAGCTTAGGGCTCCTAGCGGGGGGGCAAGAGACCCAGTACTTC
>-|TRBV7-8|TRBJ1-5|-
CASSLAWGPRNQPQHF
TGTGCCAGCAGCTTAGCTTGGGGGCCTCGCAATCAGCCCCAGCATTTT
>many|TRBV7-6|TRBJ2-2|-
CASSLAGSGGELFF
TGTGCCAGCAGCTTAGCCGGTTCAGGCGGGGAGCTGTTTTTT
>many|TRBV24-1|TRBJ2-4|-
CATSDLDNIQYF
TGTGCCACCAGTGATTTGGACAACATTCAGTACTTC
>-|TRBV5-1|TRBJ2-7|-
CASKGTGQRYEQYF
TGCGCCAGCAAGGGGACCGGACAGAGGTACGAGCAGTACTTC